A selection of T cell receptor beta chains follows, all from one sample in a study of blood T cell repertoires in COVID-19. This table comes from immunoSEQ multiplex PCR, and its TCRdb copy is limited to in-frame clones, with some not included. The table includes more than 85,000 clones, more than 80% detected once. The sequencing sample was made of peripheral blood. The receptors stem from a human donor in a cohort sampled during active COVID-19. Both conserved end residues are part of each CDR3. D genes are given only for firm matches. Not all rows give a size; the values are once, few, many and, for expanded clones, a class.

>.|.|TRBJ1-2|12|TRBV12-3/TRBV12-4
TGTGCCAGCAGTTTTTTCAGCTATGGCTACACCTTC
CASSFFSYGYTF
>.|.|TRBJ2-1|16|TRBV5-1
TGCGCCAGCAGCTTCAGAGCGACCGGCGCCTACAATGAGCAGTTCTTC
CASSFRATGAYNEQFF
>.|.|TRBJ2-7|15|TRBV28
TGTGCCAGCAGTACCGGATCAGGGCGCTCCTACGAGCAGTACTTC
CASSTGSGRSYEQYF
>.|TRBD1|TRBJ1-5|14|TRBV5-1
TGCGCCAGCAGCCAGGACAGGGGAGGGCAGCCCCAGCATTTT
CASSQDRGGQPQHF
>.|.|TRBJ2-6|14|TRBV9
TGTGCCAGCAGCGCCTTAGTGGGGGCCAACGTCCTGACTTTC
CASSALVGANVLTF
>.|.|TRBJ2-5|12|TRBV29-1
TGCAGCGTTGATAGCCTCCAAGAGACCCAGTACTTC
CSVDSLQETQYF
>.|.|TRBJ2-2|18|TRBV5-5
TGTGCCAGCAGCTTAACGAGACAGGCTTTTACGAACACCGGGGAGCTGTTTTTT
CASSLTRQAFTNTGELFF
>few|.|TRBJ1-5|13|TRBV19
TGTGCCAGCGGGCAGGGAATAGATCAGCCCCAGCATTTT
CASGQGIDQPQHF
>.|TRBD1|TRBJ1-2|14|TRBV9
TGTGCCAGCAGCCCCCAACCAGGGGGCTATGGCTACACCTTC
CASSPQPGGYGYTF
>.|.|TRBJ1-4|16|TRBV7-8
TGTGCCAGCAGCTTAGAGGGAGTGGTTACTAATGAAAAACTGTTTTTT
CASSLEGVVTNEKLFF
>.|.|TRBJ2-4|15|TRBV6-5
TGTGCCAGCAGAAGTAACAGGGCTCCCAAAAACATTCAGTACTTC
CASRSNRAPKNIQYF
>.|TRBD1|TRBJ2-7|15|TRBV6-6
TGTGCCAGCAGTTACCCATCGGACAGGCTCTACGAGCAGTACTTC
CASSYPSDRLYEQYF
>.|.|TRBJ1-6|15|TRBV2
TGTGCCAGCAGAGGTCGGGGGAACTATAATTCACCCCTCCACTTT
CASRGRGNYNSPLHF
>.|TRBD1|TRBJ1-4|13|TRBV19
TGTGCCAGTGGGGACAGACCCAATGAAAAACTGTTTTTT
CASGDRPNEKLFF
>.|.|TRBJ1-6|14|TRBV2
TGTGCCAGCAGTGACGGGGGTATGCGCTCACCCCTCCACTTT
CASSDGGMRSPLHF
>once|.|TRBJ1-4|15|TRBV6-5
TGTGCCAGCAGTTTCCGCGGCGCAACTAATGAAAAACTGTTTTTT
CASSFRGATNEKLFF
>.|TRBD1|TRBJ2-7|15|TRBV27
TGTGCCAGCAGTCTCCGACAGGGGAGTACCTACGAGCAGTACTTC
CASSLRQGSTYEQYF
>.|.|TRBJ2-7|13|TRBV7-9
TGTGCCAGCAGCTTATTTGAGGGAGGCGAGCAGTACTTC
CASSLFEGGEQYF
>.|TRBD1|TRBJ2-1|16|TRBV4-2
TGTGCCAGCAGCCTAACCGGGACAGGGATAGACAATGAGCAGTTCTTC
CASSLTGTGIDNEQFF
>.|TRBD1|TRBJ2-5|13|TRBV9
TGTGCCAGCAGCGTAGGGGGGACAGGGGATTTGTACTTC
CASSVGGTGDLYF
>.|.|TRBJ1-5|14|TRBV19
TGTGCCAGTAGTGCAACAGCCCCCAATCAGCCCCAGCATTTT
CASSATAPNQPQHF
>.|TRBD1|TRBJ1-1|16|TRBV9
TGTGCCAGCACCCCTTTGCCGAGGGGGCAGAACACTGAAGCTTTCTTT
CASTPLPRGQNTEAFF
>.|.|TRBJ1-1|11|TRBV30
TGTGCCTGGAGCTTTAACACTGAAGCTTTCTTT
CAWSFNTEAFF
>.|.|TRBJ1-1|13|TRBV13
TGTGCCAGCAGTATTCGCAATCGGGGTGAAGCTTTCTTT
CASSIRNRGEAFF
>.|TRBD1|TRBJ2-7|13|TRBV2
TGTGCCAGCAGACGGACAGGGAGAATGGAGCAGTACTTC
CASRRTGRMEQYF
>.|.|TRBJ1-4|14|TRBV9
TGTGCCAGCAGCGTCTCAGCAACTAATGAAAAACTGTTTTTT
CASSVSATNEKLFF
>.|TRBD2|TRBJ2-1|14|TRBV19
TGTGCCAGTAGTATAGACGGGGGGGGCAGAGAGCAGTTCTTC
CASSIDGGGREQFF
>.|TRBD1|TRBJ1-2|16|TRBV25-1
TGTGCCAGCAGTGAATATCCTACAGGGGGCCGGTATGGCTACACCTTC
CASSEYPTGGRYGYTF
>.|.|TRBJ1-2|12|TRBV6-2/TRBV6-3
TGTGCCAGCAGCCAGGGGCTCTATGGCTACACCTTC
CASSQGLYGYTF
>.|.|TRBJ1-6|17|TRBV9
TGTGCCAGCAGCGTAGCCGGGAAAAGCTCCTATAATTCACCCCTCCACTTT
CASSVAGKSSYNSPLHF
>.|.|TRBJ2-1|17|TRBV5-4
TGTGCCAGCAGCTTAGGGGGTCAGGGGCCATACTACAATGAGCAGTTCTTC
CASSLGGQGPYYNEQFF
>.|.|TRBJ2-7|16|TRBV5-4
TGTGCCAGCAGCACTGGGGGGTCCCCAAACTCCTACGAGCAGTACTTC
CASSTGGSPNSYEQYF
>.|.|TRBJ2-3|14|TRBV7-2
TGTGCCAGCAGCTTACGACAGACCACAGATACGCAGTATTTT
CASSLRQTTDTQYF
>.|TRBD1|TRBJ1-2|17|TRBV5-5
TGTGCCAGCAGCTCCCTCGGGACAGGGGTATATGTGGGTGGCTACACCTTC
CASSSLGTGVYVGGYTF
>.|TRBD2|TRBJ2-5|15|TRBV18
TGTGCCAGCTCAAGACTAGCGATATCCGGAGAGACCCAGTACTTC
CASSRLAISGETQYF
>.|TRBD1|TRBJ2-3|15|TRBV6-6
TGTGCCAGCAGGGAGGGACAGGGCTCCACAGATACGCAGTATTTT
CASREGQGSTDTQYF
>.|.|TRBJ1-1|15|TRBV3-1/TRBV3-2
TGTGCCAGCAGCCGTGGGGGACACTTTAACACTGAAGCTTTCTTT
CASSRGGHFNTEAFF
>.|.|TRBJ1-4|14|TRBV28
TGTGCCAGCAGCTACAGAGTAACTAATGAAAAACTGTTTTTT
CASSYRVTNEKLFF
>.|TRBD2|TRBJ2-1|15|TRBV28
TGTGCCAGCAGTTCTAGCGGGGTCAACTACAATGAGCAGTTCTTC
CASSSSGVNYNEQFF